This T cell receptor (beta chain) appears in the sequencing data of a study of vaccination and CD4 T cells after COVID-19. This CDR3 has 16 amino acids. Germline loops: CDR1 DFQATT, CDR2 SNEGSKA (reference sequence). The V gene lost 0 bases and the J gene lost 1 base, with 15 bases spanning the gap. The Oncomine TCR Beta short-read assay sequenced DNA from cultured CD4+ T cells. TCRdb re-analysed the PCR reads in MiXCR, keeping a single row per CDR3 protein. The table records some 18,000 distinct CDR3 sequences, just over 55% of them present only once. The treatment denotes: 10-day PBMC culture with coronavirus spike peptide pools or control peptides (ViraFEST assay). As regards this clonotype: Its antigen remains unknown.

Material: CD4+ T cells from blood, cultured in vitro. The rearrangement uses TRBV20-1 and TRBJ2-5; D is possibly TRBD2 (6 bases). The sequence came from a human donor who had recovered from COVID-19. The CDR3 nucleotides are TGCAGTGCTAGAGATGGAGGGGCGCCCGGCCAAGAGACCCAGTACTTC. It translates to CSARDGGAPGQETQYF.